These T cell receptor beta chains were read from a single sample in a study of T cells in Graves' hyperthyroidism and ophthalmopathy. MiXCR, run by TCRdb on the multiplex PCR reads, gives a single entry per CDR3 protein. The sample includes around 490,000 distinct CDR3 sequences, 15% to 20% seen only once; the top ten take about 50%. The material sequenced was blood. The receptors were gathered from a man in his forties with Graves' ophthalmopathy. Both conserved end residues are part of each CDR3. The D gene is left open where the match is weak. The size field is filled for only some rows; it gives once, few, many or a size class.

CASSLHQGFRGANVLTF	TGTGCCAGCAGCTTACACCAGGGGTTTCGGGGGGCCAACGTCCTGACTTTC	few	TRBV5-8	TRBJ2-6	NA
CASSLGGKAYEQYF	TGTGCCAGCAGCTTAGGCGGGAAGGCCTACGAGCAGTACTTC	many	TRBV7-2	TRBJ2-7	NA
CASSRQKRNEQFF	TGTGCCAGTAGTAGACAGAAGCGCAATGAGCAGTTCTTC	NA	TRBV19	TRBJ2-1	NA
CASSEASRVTEAFF	TGTGCCAGCAGTGAAGCCAGCAGGGTCACTGAAGCTTTCTTT	few	TRBV6-1	TRBJ1-1	NA
CASSYRTNYEQYF	TGCGCCAGCAGCTACCGGACCAACTACGAGCAGTACTTC	NA	TRBV5-1	TRBJ2-7	NA
CASSEGRRMNTEAFF	TGTGCCAGCAGTGAAGGGAGACGGATGAACACTGAAGCTTTCTTT	many	TRBV6-1	TRBJ1-1	NA
CASSSGTGAQETQYF	TGTGCCAGCAGTTCCGGGACGGGGGCCCAAGAGACCCAGTACTTC	NA	TRBV6-9	TRBJ2-5	NA
CASSSGQVGGYEQLF	TGTGCCAGCAGTTCGGGACAGGTTGGTGGCTATGAGCAGCTCTTC	NA	TRBV6-2/TRBV6-3	TRBJ2-1	TRBD1
CSAGPGGRKETQYF	TGCAGTGCGGGCCCGGGGGGGAGGAAGGAGACCCAGTACTTC	many	TRBV20-1	TRBJ2-5	TRBD2
CASSQQGTNTEAFF	TGCGCCAGCAGCCAGCAGGGGACCAACACTGAAGCTTTCTTT	NA	TRBV5-1	TRBJ1-1	NA
CACRRGIQHNEQFF	TGTGCCTGCCGTCGCGGTATACAACACAATGAGCAGTTCTTC	few	TRBV30	TRBJ2-1	NA
CAWSRAASPGNTIYF	TGTGCCTGGAGTCGGGCGGCTTCCCCTGGAAACACCATATATTTT	few	TRBV30	TRBJ1-3	NA
CASSQDSGTDGYTF	TGTGCCAGCAGCCAAGATAGCGGGACGGATGGCTACACCTTC	few	TRBV4-2	TRBJ1-2	NA
CAWSVSRAEQYF	TGTGCCTGGAGTGTAAGCAGGGCCGAGCAGTACTTC	many	TRBV30	TRBJ2-7	NA
CASSQDLGGAWYEQYF	TGTGCCAGCAGCCAAGATCTTGGGGGCGCTTGGTACGAGCAGTACTTC	many	TRBV3-1	TRBJ2-7	NA
CASSEGWGRLNTEAFF	TGTGCCAGCAGTGAAGGATGGGGCAGGTTGAACACTGAAGCTTTCTTT	NA	TRBV6-1	TRBJ1-1	NA
CASSRQRSSYNSPLHF	TGTGCCAGCAGCCGACAGAGGAGCTCCTATAATTCACCCCTCCACTTT	NA	TRBV6-1	TRBJ1-6	NA
CASIRLGGSYNEQFF	TGTGCCAGCATACGGTTAGGGGGATCCTACAATGAGCAGTTCTTC	few	TRBV12-3/TRBV12-4	TRBJ2-1	NA
CASSRGAGGADTEAFF	TGTGCCAGCAGCCGCGGGGCAGGGGGCGCGGACACTGAAGCTTTCTTT	few	TRBV12-3/TRBV12-4	TRBJ1-1	TRBD1
CASCLGQGNNGYTF	TGTGCCAGCTGCCTGGGACAGGGCAATAACGGCTACACCTTC	many	TRBV28	TRBJ1-2	TRBD1
CASTQRQGYYGYTF	TGTGCCAGCACTCAACGGCAGGGTTACTATGGCTACACCTTC	few	TRBV2	TRBJ1-2	NA
CASRTGANEQFF	TGTGCCAGCCGGACAGGGGCGAATGAGCAGTTCTTC	few	TRBV12-3/TRBV12-4	TRBJ2-1	TRBD1
CASSPISPGTSNQPQHF	TGTGCCAGCAGTCCCATCTCCCCGGGGACAAGCAATCAGCCCCAGCATTTT	NA	TRBV28	TRBJ1-5	NA
CSVEAANTGELFF	TGCAGCGTTGAAGCTGCGAACACCGGGGAGCTGTTTTTT	few	TRBV29-1	TRBJ2-2	NA
CASSQTSAKSYEQYF	TGCGCCAGCAGCCAGACTAGCGCGAAGAGCTACGAGCAGTACTTC	few	TRBV4-1	TRBJ2-7	TRBD2
CASRTGGAFNQPQHF	TGTGCCAGCAGGACAGGGGGTGCCTTCAATCAGCCCCAGCATTTT	few	TRBV6-1	TRBJ1-5	TRBD1
CSARMEFQETQFF	TGCAGTGCTAGAATGGAGTTCCAAGAGACCCAGTTCTTC	NA	TRBV20-1	TRBJ2-1	NA
CSVEGSGIGMQGYTF	TGCAGCGTTGAGGGTTCGGGGATTGGTATGCAGGGCTACACCTTC	NA	TRBV29-1	TRBJ1-2	NA
CATSDPALGEYGYTF	TGTGCCACCAGTGACCCCGCCCTTGGGGAATATGGCTACACCTTC	few	TRBV24-1	TRBJ1-2	NA
CASSLVVGEQFF	TGTGCCAGCAGCTTGGTAGTGGGTGAGCAGTTCTTC	few	TRBV5-5	TRBJ2-1	NA
CASSQGVGYPGRTGDFGGELFF	TGCGCCAGCAGCCAGGGCGTGGGGTACCCGGGACGGACAGGGGATTTCGGCGGGGAGCTGTTTTTT	NA	TRBV4-1	TRBJ2-2	TRBD1
CASSLNQRDYGYTF	TGTGCCAGCAGTTTAAACCAGAGGGACTATGGCTACACCTTC	NA	TRBV28	TRBJ1-2	NA
CASSERASGQFF	TGTGCCAGCAGTGAACGGGCGAGCGGGCAGTTCTTC	many	TRBV2	TRBJ2-1	NA
CAWSPRDNSPLHF	TGTGCCTGGAGTCCTCGGGATAATTCACCCCTCCACTTT	many	TRBV30	TRBJ1-6	NA
CASSEEMEAGHEQFF	TGTGCCAGCAGCGAGGAGATGGAAGCGGGACATGAGCAGTTCTTC	many	TRBV6-2/TRBV6-3	TRBJ2-1	TRBD2
CSARDQRGTYEQYF	TGCAGTGCTAGAGATCAGCGGGGGACCTACGAGCAGTACTTC	NA	TRBV20-1	TRBJ2-7	TRBD2
CASSQGVSGGSSYEQYF	TGCGCCAGCAGCCAAGGGGTAAGCGGGGGGAGCTCCTACGAGCAGTACTTC	NA	TRBV4-1	TRBJ2-7	TRBD2
CASNELAGGTDTQYF	TGTGCCAGCAATGAATTAGCGGGGGGCACAGATACGCAGTATTTT	many	TRBV2	TRBJ2-3	TRBD2
CASSPSGRSDNEQFF	TGTGCCAGCAGTCCTAGCGGGAGATCAGACAATGAGCAGTTCTTC	NA	TRBV7-9	TRBJ2-1	TRBD2
CSGTRTGLSNQPQHF	TGCAGTGGCACTCGAACAGGGCTTAGCAATCAGCCCCAGCATTTT	NA	TRBV20-1	TRBJ1-5	NA
CASKVGNSGNTIYF	TGTGCCAGCAAAGTGGGTAACTCTGGAAACACCATATATTTT	NA	TRBV12-3/TRBV12-4	TRBJ1-3	NA
CASSVGAGSSYNSPLHF	TGTGCCAGCAGCGTAGGTGCGGGTAGCTCCTATAATTCACCCCTCCACTTT	few	TRBV9	TRBJ1-6	NA
CASSSPGTGHTGELFF	TGTGCCAGCAGTTCCCCCGGGACAGGGCACACCGGGGAGCTGTTTTTT	NA	TRBV27	TRBJ2-2	TRBD1
CSAGTTKETQYF	TGCAGCGCGGGGACTACCAAAGAGACCCAGTACTTC	few	TRBV29-1	TRBJ2-5	TRBD2
CASSESQRSTDTQYF	TGCGCCAGCAGTGAGTCCCAGCGTAGCACAGATACGCAGTATTTT	few	TRBV10-2	TRBJ2-3	NA
CASNSGGDSYEQYF	TGTGCCAGTAATAGCGGGGGGGACTCCTACGAGCAGTACTTC	NA	TRBV28	TRBJ2-7	TRBD2
CASSLLASGANVLTF	TGTGCCAGCAGCTTATTAGCGAGTGGGGCCAACGTCCTGACTTTC	NA	TRBV7-3	TRBJ2-6	NA
CASSLAGPYNSPLHF	TGTGCCAGCAGCTTAGCCGGACCCTATAATTCACCCCTCCACTTT	few	TRBV7-9	TRBJ1-6	NA
CASRPLRDLGWGEETQYF	TGTGCCAGCAGACCACTCCGGGACCTGGGGTGGGGAGAAGAGACCCAGTACTTC	NA	TRBV28	TRBJ2-5	NA
CASSQDRGHPDTQYF	TGCGCCAGCAGCCAGGACAGGGGGCATCCAGATACGCAGTATTTT	NA	TRBV5-1	TRBJ2-3	TRBD1
CASSSTLRQGRDYGYTF	TGTGCCAGCAGCTCTACCCTCAGACAGGGACGTGACTATGGCTACACCTTC	NA	TRBV7-8	TRBJ1-2	TRBD1
CARDSPDTQYF	TGTGCCAGAGATTCCCCAGATACGCAGTATTTT	NA	TRBV6-1	TRBJ2-3	NA
CATLGRTPEGKNIQYF	TGTGCCACGTTAGGACGGACTCCGGAAGGCAAAAACATTCAGTACTTC	few	TRBV6-1	TRBJ2-4	NA
CASTQGASGNTIYF	TGTGCCAGCACCCAAGGGGCCTCTGGAAACACCATATATTTT	NA	TRBV7-9	TRBJ1-3	NA
CASSFDQGLIYEQYF	TGTGCCAGCAGTTTTGATCAGGGTTTAATCTACGAGCAGTACTTC	many	TRBV28	TRBJ2-7	NA
CASSLDGPRTQYF	TGTGCCAGCAGCCTTGACGGGCCAAGGACCCAGTACTTC	few	TRBV28	TRBJ2-5	NA
CASINRGRDQPQHF	TGTGCCAGCATAAACAGGGGGCGAGATCAGCCCCAGCATTTT	NA	TRBV28	TRBJ1-5	TRBD1